A single sample gave rise to the 22 T cell receptor beta chains below, sequenced in a study of T cells in Graves' hyperthyroidism and ophthalmopathy. Amplified regions were TCR beta CDR3 sequences from RNA transcripts. The HTBI primer set drove a first-round RT-PCR of the TCR CDR3. TCRdb independently ran MiXCR on the multiplex PCR reads; one entry per CDR3 protein. Found here are 750,000 to 950,000 distinct CDR3 sequences, about 38% of them singletons; the top ten hold 8.9%. Sequencing input: blood. All receptors derive from a man aged 18-30 years with Graves' hyperthyroidism.

This clonotype was observed many times. The CDR3 coding sequence is TGTGCCAGCACGGGGGCAGGGCTCACTGAAGCTTTCTTT. Its translation is CASTGAGLTEAFF. The V and J genes are TRBV25-1 and TRBJ1-1; a possible D gene is TRBD1 (6 bases). In germline, CDR1 is MGHDK, CDR2 SYGVNS. The CDR3 runs to 13 residues. Trimming took off 7 bases at V and 4 bases at J, with 13 bases between the two ends.

For this clonotype: At one boundary the junction diverges from the germline segment, which might be a read error. The gene calls are TRBV6-5 and TRBJ2-7; D not certain. Germline CDR1 and CDR2: MNHEY and SVGAGI. This CDR3 spans 11 amino acids. The DNA for the CDR3 is TGTGCCAGCAGTGGTCGGATCGAGGAGTACTTC. It is translated as CASSGRIEEYF.

J is TRBJ2-7 and V is TRBV7-8, with D perhaps TRBD2 (5 bases). Trimming took off 5 bases at V and 0 bases at J, with 17 bases between the two ends. The germline V gene has CDR1 SGHVS and CDR2 FQNEAQ. The CDR3 is 16 residues long. The CDR3 DNA is TGTGCCAGCAGCCCCCCGGACTCTTCCCCCTCCTACGAGCAGTACTTC. This codes for CASSPPDSSPSYEQYF.

The chain employs TRBV19 and TRBJ2-3; tentatively, D is TRBD1 (6 bases). Germline loops: CDR1 LNHDA, CDR2 SQIVND (reference sequence). This CDR3 contains 15 residues. Trimming cost V 1 base and J 0 bases, with 8 bases left between them. This chain's CDR3 is CASSIADSSTDTQYF. CDR3 in DNA: TGTGCCAGTAGTATAGCGGACAGTAGCACAGATACGCAGTATTTT.

For this clonotype: This may be a read error, as it is one base from a much larger clone. The rearrangement links TRBV24-1 to TRBJ2-2; 8 nucleotides line up with TRBD1. Germline CDR1 is KGHDR and CDR2 is SFDVKD. This CDR3 has 15 residues. The CDR3 DNA is TGTGCCACCAGTCGACAGGGGATGAGGACCGGGGGGCTGTTTTTT. This gives the protein CATSRQGMRTGGLFF.

The J gene is TRBJ2-3, the V gene TRBV29-1; D remains ambiguous. The germline CDR1 and CDR2 sequences are SQVTM and ANQGSEA. The CDR3 loop spans 14 amino acids. Deletions cut 1 base from V and 2 bases from J, with 10 bases between. CDR3 residues: CSVEGGSITDTQYF. The CDR3 nucleotides are TGCAGCGTTGAAGGGGGATCGATCACAGATACGCAGTATTTT.

The J gene is TRBJ1-2, the V gene TRBV25-1, with 7 bases aligning to TRBD1. Germline CDR1 reads MGHDK; CDR2 reads SYGVNS. The CDR3 runs to 14 residues. J lost 2 bases, V lost 4 bases, and 4 bases had no gene match. CDR3 residues: CASSGRTGNYGYTF. In DNA form, the CDR3 reads TGTGCCAGCAGTGGGAGGACAGGCAACTATGGCTACACCTTC.

Ten or more counts support this clonotype. CDR3 bases: TGCAGCGTTACCGAAGGGCAGGTGGATTCACCCCTCCACTTT. Its protein product is CSVTEGQVDSPLHF. The chain combines TRBV29-1 with TRBJ1-6; unclear D gene. The V gene's germline CDR1 is SQVTM and CDR2 ANQGSEA. This CDR3 comprises 14 residues. Trimming cost V 5 bases and J 8 bases, with 16 bases left between them.

This clonotype was seen at least ten times. The rearrangement links TRBV10-2 to TRBJ2-5; the match to TRBD2 covers 7 bases. The V gene's germline CDR1 is WSHSY and CDR2 SAAADI. The CDR3 has 13 amino acids. J gave up 6 bases and V 5 bases, and 6 bases lay outside the gene matches. The chain's CDR3 is CASSLTSTQTQYF. As DNA, the CDR3 is TGCGCCAGCAGTTTGACTAGCACCCAGACCCAGTACTTC.

The rearrangement uses TRBV11-2 and TRBJ1-4; D possibly corresponds to TRBD1 (6 bases). The CDR3 is 15 residues long. From germline, CDR1 is SGHAT and CDR2 FQNNGV. V lost 8 bases to trimming and J lost 0 bases, with 13 bases between them. CDR3 nucleotide sequence: TGTGCCAGCCAATCCTCAGGGGCAACTAATGAAAAACTGTTTTTT. It codes for CASQSSGATNEKLFF.

This clonotype has ten or more counts. The chain links TRBV29-1 to TRBJ1-1, with a weak D call TRBD1 (5 bases). The CDR3 spans 12 residues. The V and J ends lost 5 bases and 1 base respectively, with 8 bases between them. Per the germline V gene, CDR1 is SQVTM and CDR2 is ANQGSEA. This CDR3 is CSVLGRNTEAFF. DNA of the CDR3: TGCAGCGTTCTGGGGCGGAACACTGAAGCTTTCTTT.

The sample holds many counts of this clonotype. The chain employs TRBV7-8 and TRBJ2-7, with D perhaps TRBD1 (6 bases). The CDR3 consists of 15 residues. Germline values: CDR1 SGHVS, CDR2 FQNEAQ. Deletions cut 1 base from V and 2 bases from J, with 12 bases between. The CDR3 sequence: CASSLDRVGPYEQYF. The CDR3 DNA follows: TGTGCCAGCAGCTTAGACAGGGTTGGTCCCTACGAGCAGTACTTC.

This clonotype turned up a few times. The V call is TRBV12-3 or TRBV12-4, the J call TRBJ1-3; D is unresolved. This CDR3 is 15 amino acids long. V was trimmed by 6 bases and J by 3 bases, leaving 15 bases between them. The CDR3 reads CASSLHTSLGNTIYF. The CDR3 region has the DNA TGTGCCAGCAGCTTACATACTTCTCTTGGAAACACCATATATTTT.

This clonotype was seen a handful of times. The CDR3 sequence is CASSSDREGAFF. As DNA, the CDR3 is TGTGCCAGCAGCTCAGACAGGGAAGGAGCTTTCTTT. The chain combines TRBV13 with TRBJ1-1; 7 positions match TRBD1. Germline CDR1 reads PRHDT; CDR2 reads FYEKMQ (reference sequence). With V trimmed by 4 bases and J by 10 bases, 6 bases remained unmatched. The CDR3 is 12 amino acids.

J is TRBJ2-7 and V is TRBV6-5; D not certain. Germline V gives CDR1 MNHEY, CDR2 SVGAGI. V gave up 6 bases and J gave up 5 bases, with 14 bases separating them. The CDR3 length is 13 residues. In nucleotides, the CDR3 is TGTGCCAGCAGAACCGACATGTACGACGAGCAGTACTTC. It specifies CASRTDMYDEQYF.

This clonotype came up many times. The chain combines TRBV25-1 with TRBJ1-4; perhaps TRBD1 as D (5 bases). The CDR3 is 15 residues long. Between the trimmed V and J ends, which lost 6 bases and 0 bases, there was a span of 11 bases. The germline V gene has CDR1 MGHDK and CDR2 SYGVNS. The CDR3 nucleotides are TGTGCCAGCAGCCTGACAGAAGCAACTAATGAAAAACTGTTTTTT. Amino acid sequence: CASSLTEATNEKLFF.

The chain combines TRBV7-9 with TRBJ1-2; D gene unclear. The CDR3 totals 11 residues. Trimming took off 8 bases at V and 4 bases at J, with 8 bases between the two ends. CDR1 and CDR2 (germline): SEHNR, FQNEAQ (reference sequence). The chain's CDR3 is CASGEAYGYTF. CDR3 DNA sequence: TGTGCCAGCGGGGAGGCCTATGGCTACACCTTC.

Comments on this clonotype: A much larger clonotype is one base distant, so this may be a read error. The CDR3 reads CASRSVVGTCEQYF. DNA of the CDR3: TGTGCCAGCAGGTCGGTGGTGGGTACCTGCGAGCAGTACTTC. V usage is TRBV11-2 and J usage is TRBJ2-7; D remains ambiguous. The ends were cut back, 6 bases at V and 6 bases at J, with 18 bases in the middle. The CDR3 sequence is 14 residues long. The germline gives CDR1 SGHAT, CDR2 FQNNGV.

This clonotype was seen repeatedly, ten times or more. The chain employs TRBV29-1 and TRBJ1-1; D might be TRBD1 (5 bases). V was cut by 3 bases and J by 0 bases, with 8 bases left in between. CDR1 is SQVTM and CDR2 is ANQGSEA in the germline V gene. The CDR3 has 13 residues. Here the CDR3 reads CSVEDTLNTEAFF. CDR3 sequence (DNA): TGCAGCGTTGAGGACACCTTGAACACTGAAGCTTTCTTT.

This clonotype was seen a handful of times. This chain connects TRBV5-1 to TRBJ1-1; unclear D gene. Trimming stripped 1 base from V and 6 bases from J, with 10 bases between. This CDR3 contains 13 residues. The germline V gene has CDR1 SGHRS and CDR2 YFSETQ. The CDR3 nucleotides are TGCGCCAGCAGCTTGATGGGGTGGGCTGAAGCTTTCTTT. Translating gives CASSLMGWAEAFF.

As regards this clonotype: A read error may produce the germline difference seen at one junction end. V and J are TRBV7-3 and TRBJ2-5; a possible D gene is TRBD1 (5 bases). In germline, CDR1 is SGHTA, CDR2 FQGTGA. The CDR3 is made up of 15 amino acids. In DNA, the CDR3 is TGTGCCAGCAGTCCCCTCGGGCAGGGATGGAGTGTGCCCGACTTC. This sequence encodes CASSPLGQGWSVPDF.

V gene TRBV10-3 combines with J gene TRBJ1-1, with D uncertain. This CDR3 is built from 12 residues. CDR1 is ENHRY and CDR2 is SYGVKD in the germline V gene. V lost 11 bases and J 4 bases, leaving 14 bases between the germline ends. The CDR3 sequence is CAWSRHSTEAFF. The CDR3, as DNA: TGTGCCTGGAGTCGGCATTCCACTGAAGCTTTCTTT.